This TCR beta chain was captured by sequencing in a study of OX40 agonist ivuxolimab in advanced cancers. Profiled with immunoSEQ multiplex PCR; TCRdb holds only in-frame clones, not every one. The table lists around 100,000 clones, 75% to 90% of them singletons. V lost 4 bases, J lost 3 bases, and 3 bases stayed unmatched. CDR3 size: 15 residues. Germline lookup yields CDR1 SGHTS and CDR2 YDEGEE. Patients who had autoimmune disease history or got systemic immunosuppression were left out. The V call is TRBV5-8, the J call TRBJ2-3; TRBD2 matches at 12 bases. The clonotype was recovered from an adult with an advanced solid tumor such as melanoma, head and neck, liver or kidney cancer. The sequencing here drew on CD4+ or CD8+ T cells sorted from blood, taken in a trial of the OX40 agonist ivuxolimab. CDR3 region: CASSPSGGATDTQYF. DNA for the CDR3: TGTGCCAGCAGCCCTAGCGGGGGGGCGACAGATACGCAGTATTTT.